Listed here is a single T cell receptor beta chain. Its antigen has not been determined. No much larger clonotype is one base removed from it; base qualities were not supplied. The CDR3 regions of human TCRbeta chains were subjected to immunosequencing. Per the original workflow: Repertoire TCRs were matched against a reference library of SARS-CoV-2-specific TCRs generated with the MIRA antigen-specificity platform. Breadth was defined as the fraction of unique TCRs that were SARS-CoV-2-associated. Depth was defined as the fraction of total T cells that were SARS-CoV-2-associated. Using the MIRA data, each spike-specific TCR was assigned both to the spike region to which the TCR was reactive and to a CD4 or CD8 class. Log10-transformed breadth and depth values were compared by one-way ANOVA with Sidak's multiple comparisons tests. TCRdb obtained this table from immuneACCESS and retained in-frame rearrangements with V and J assigned. These tables miss some clones; where compared with another copy, unresolved V genes account for less than half of the shortfall, and the remainder is unexplained. V and J calls and clone size come straight from that table; D and trimming were deduced from the DNA. The sample table lists about 92,000 clones, around 93% of them with a count of one. About 7.5% of the sample is taken by the ten largest.

This sample is drawn from a study of T cell responses to AZD1222 COVID-19 vaccine (dated by TCRdb to the early 2020s). The study in broad terms: AZD1222 recipients with second doses at about 4 weeks or about 12 weeks were pooled, because spike-specific TCR depth and breadth did not differ between schedules. A total of 233 trial participants underwent TCR sequencing, of whom 200 to 220 received two doses of AZD1222 and around 25 received two doses of the MenACWY control vaccine. Enrollment into the trials was organized by age into subgroups of 18-55, 56-69 and 70-plus years, and those subgroups contained roughly 150, 30 and 60 TCR-sequenced participants, respectively. Beyond this particular receptor, the publication reports: Participants were mostly white British, with more females than males. The authors suggested clonal diversity may have been underestimated. Conclusions about previously exposed vaccinees were limited because only 5 or 6 AZD1222 recipients were SARS-CoV-2 seropositive at baseline. A significant rise in spike-specific TCR breadth and depth was observed after two AZD1222 doses relative to day 0 and relative to MenACWY recipients. Because no day 14 peak-response samples were available, repertoires were characterized only after the peak T cell response. In the small 56-69-year group, the increase in depth fell short of significance, most likely because of low power. Reportedly, almost half of the unique spike-specific TCRs recognized epitopes lying outside the regions that are mutated in the B.1.351 and B.1.1.7 variants. CD4 TCRs associated with the vaccine covered the entire spike protein, and the dominant responses were in regions 160-218 and 743-854.

Taken from cysteine to phenylalanine, the CDR3 has 16 residues. CDR3 DNA only is kept here, 48 bases in frame from base 1. Germline trimming: 4 bases from V, 4 bases from J; junction bases outside gene matches: 8. CDR1 and CDR2 are drawn from the germline V gene (reference sequence): SGHNT, YYREEE. The time point tag for this specimen amounts to: baseline before first vaccination. Samples from vaccinated people were obtained from the UK trials COV001 and COV002, which included a single-blind randomized controlled phase 2/3 trial of AZD1222 (ChAdOx1 nCoV-19) in healthy adults. For TCRbeta chain sequencing, PBMC samples from trial participants were taken at day 0 and at day 28 after the second dose.

The receptor comes from an adult in good health. In this chain, TRBV5-4 is recombined with TRBJ2-3; 11 bases in between match TRBD2. The material sequenced was peripheral blood, taken on day 0 of AZD1222 vaccination. The bases are TGTGCCAGCAGCGAAAGACTAGCGGGGTCTGCAGATACGCAGTATTTT. It codes for CASSERLAGSADTQYF.